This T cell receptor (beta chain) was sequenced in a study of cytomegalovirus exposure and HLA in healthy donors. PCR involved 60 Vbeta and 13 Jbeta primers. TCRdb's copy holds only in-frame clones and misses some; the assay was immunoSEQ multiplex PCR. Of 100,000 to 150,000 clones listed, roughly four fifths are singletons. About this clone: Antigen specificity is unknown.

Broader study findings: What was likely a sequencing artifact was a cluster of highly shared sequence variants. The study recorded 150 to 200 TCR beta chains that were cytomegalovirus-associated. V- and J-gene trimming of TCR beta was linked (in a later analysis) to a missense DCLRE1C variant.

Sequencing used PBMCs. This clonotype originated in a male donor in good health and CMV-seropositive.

CDR3: CASSYGAGDTEAFF. The CDR3 nucleotides read TGTGCCAGCAGTTACGGTGCGGGAGACACTGAAGCTTTCTTT. The rearrangement joins TRBV6-6 to TRBJ1-1; no definite D call. V lost 2 bases, J lost 3 bases, and 10 bases lay in between. The CDR3 runs to 14 residues. CDR1 and CDR2 from the germline V gene are MNHNY and SVGAGI (reference sequence).